This TCR beta chain derives from a study of T cells in Graves' hyperthyroidism and ophthalmopathy. Diagnosis rested on symptoms, serum thyroxine and TRAb, thyroid ultrasound, and orbital computed tomography. The source material, RNA transcripts, was used to amplify TCR beta CDR3 regions. The HTBI primer set was used in a first-round RT-PCR of the TCR CDR3. TCRdb independently ran MiXCR on the multiplex PCR reads; one entry per CDR3 protein. The sample shows 480,000 or so distinct CDR3 sequences, about 46% of them seen only once. This clonotype has at least ten counts. The target antigen is unknown. Study observations and caveats: Most thyroid clonotypes with frequency above 0.001 were detected in blood. Stable hyperthyroidism and ophthalmopathy were separated using 13 V-J signatures.

The origin of this receptor is an adult woman with Graves' disease, either hyperthyroidism or ophthalmopathy (not recorded which). The specimen sequenced was peripheral blood or thyroid tissue (not recorded which).

As DNA, the CDR3 is TGTGCCAGCAGCTCCGGGCCGTCTAACTATGGCTACACCTTC. It translates to CASSSGPSNYGYTF. This rearrangement joins TRBV7-9 to TRBJ1-2; D ambiguous. The CDR3 sequence is 14 residues long. The germline V gene has CDR1 SEHNR and CDR2 FQNEAQ (reference sequence). V lost 4 bases and J 0 bases, leaving 9 bases between the germline ends.